This T cell receptor beta chain was identified in a study of cytomegalovirus exposure and HLA in healthy donors (dated 2017 in TCRdb). About the investigation overall: An earlier analysis of approximately 600 of the donors reported approximately 270 Gb of sequence data and more than 90 million unique TCR beta sequences from some 180 million T cells. Among roughly 400 genotyped donors of the cohort, an average of around 240,000 unique TCR beta nucleotide sequences were sequenced per donor, roughly a sixth of them non-productive. Both class I and class II loci were covered by HLA typing, at four-digit resolution. In addition to the first cohort of 666 subjects, a separate validation cohort of approximately 130 different subjects was used. High-throughput TCR immunosequencing, statistical association of individual TCRs with disease status, and machine learning were combined to predict cytomegalovirus infection status. Among the roughly 370 genotyped donors, approximately 81% belonged to the genetic ancestry cluster associated with self-reported Caucasian donors. The T cell repertoires of 666 subjects were profiled by immunosequencing and related to cytomegalovirus serostatus. A few DR-DQ haplotypes were treated as single units for association and clustering because of strong linkage in the cohort. All discovery cohort repertoires had been generated using a single sequencing platform. Roughly 290 gigabases of sequencing data and about 92 million unique TCR sequences made up an early release that covered approximately 650 HLA-typed donors. In the later analysis, no new phenotypic data were used to find candidate immune exposures; instead, reliance was placed on TCR beta sequences and their occurrence across donors. Donor age, sex, ethnicity and CMV serostatus were compiled together with the repertoire data. An earlier analysis of 450 to 750 of the donors used high-throughput TCR beta sequencing to judge whether each TCR beta V gene segment behaved as functional or pseudogenic. A later analysis re-analyzed previously published TCR beta repertoires from 666 donors and added high-resolution HLA genotyping to study TCR occurrence patterns. Typing coverage differed by locus: A, B, C, DRB1 and DQB1 were typed in roughly 620-630 donors, DQA1 in 522, DPA1 in 600 to 610, and DPB1 in 400 to 490. Genome-wide SNP genotypes for about three fifths of the roughly 670 donors were used in a later genetic analysis, which treated that subset as a discovery cohort. The study aimed to test whether signatures of past pathogen exposure could be identified by cataloging public T cell receptors.

The cysteine opens and the phenylalanine closes a CDR3 of 14 amino acids. Only the CDR3 DNA stays, 42 bases, in frame from base 1. Reading the germline V gene gives CDR1 SGHTA and CDR2 FQGTGA. The V end gives up 5 bases and the J end 6 bases, leaving 10 bases in the junction not matched to a gene. The cohort consisted of 666 healthy bone marrow donors. Cohort members were all nominally healthy when sampled, although unrecorded immune exposures were likely present. The donor tested CMV seropositive and was one of the 289 seropositive cohort members. A peripheral blood sample was collected from each donor, and TCR beta sequencing was performed on peripheral blood mononuclear cells. Genomic DNA was extracted from the blood cell samples with the Qiagen DNeasy Blood Extraction Kit. Comment on this clone: Its antigen is not yet known. No base-level quality is on record; no much larger clone is a single base apart.

The paper as a whole reports these results and caveats: Strong co-occurrence of HLA alleles, especially DR and DQ, made assigning TCR associations to individual alleles difficult. The classifier was reported to diagnose cytomegalovirus status with high specificity and sensitivity in both the original and validation cohorts. The authors suggested that the approach could potentially be extended to other disease states and immunological phenotypes. The study gave a list of some 150 TCR beta chains associated with cytomegalovirus. The cohort was sequenced for TCR beta chains only, and without alpha or paired-chain data the features that could be detected were limited. A further reported finding was that TCR beta sequences accurately predicted the HLA-A and HLA-B alleles for most subjects in the first cohort. Because some donors lacked HLA typing at each locus, the association tests relied only on the typed subset. Three of the identified cytomegalovirus-associated TCR beta chains were confirmed in vitro to be specific for cytomegalovirus antigens. The sequencing pipeline was judged likely to have produced a cluster of highly shared sequence variants as a technical artifact. Because the 87-base-pair reads could not distinguish some IMGT-functional V segments, including TRBV6-2 and TRBV6-3, those segments were excluded. Correlated functional status among segregating V segments might reflect linkage disequilibrium, but an unknown experimental factor could not be ruled out. In a later analysis, several top co-occurrence clusters were reported to appear linked to parvovirus B19, influenza, CMV and Epstein-Barr virus. Compared with equally common non-associated chains, HLA-associated TCR beta chains in a later analysis were more clonally expanded and had lower generation probabilities. According to a later analysis, most CMV-associated TCR beta chains appeared to be HLA-restricted, and the HLA associations seemed to be driven largely by CMV exposure. Most TCR sequences were observed very rarely across donors, whereas some public TCRs were present in many individuals. A later analysis associated 17,000 or so TCR beta sequences with specific HLA alleles at a false discovery rate of 0.05. Sequencing depth was assumed to be roughly uniform across donors in the presence/absence analyses, though that assumption may not hold. According to a later analysis, TCR association rates differed among HLA loci, with DRB1 alleles showing the most associated TCRs and HLA-C alleles showing the fewest. For the cohort, immune exposure information was limited to CMV serostatus. In a later genetic analysis, fewer N-insertions in productive TCRs were reported among donors in an Asian-associated ancestry cluster than the roughly 700-donor mean. An earlier analysis of approximately 590 of the donors showed that most TCR beta V segments appeared in productive rearrangements either about 87% or about 30% of the time, which broadly matched IMGT annotations. An association between a missense DCLRE1C variant and V-gene and J-gene trimming of TCR beta chains was found in a later genetic analysis and replicated in an independent cohort. Because counts were too low, around 17 rarely observed V segments, including chromosome 9 orphons, were left out of the earlier analysis of some 600 of the donors.

Libraries were prepared through the immunoSEQ multiplex PCR assay. The multiplex PCR relied on a mix of 60 forward primers for TCR Vbeta segments and 13 reverse primers for TCR Jbeta segments. Amplification of the CDR3 region of rearranged TCR beta genes was performed with a multiplex PCR assay on genomic DNA. On the Illumina HiSeq System, the amplified TCR beta libraries were sequenced as 87-base-pair reads. From the authors' description of their analysis: A later analysis tallied around 80 million unique TCR beta chains across the 666 repertoires, and some 12 million of those chains were shared by two or more donors. Raw reads were error-corrected and collapsed into unique sequences with a nearest-neighbor algorithm that merged closely related sequences to remove PCR and sequencing errors. V, D and J gene segments were assigned by aligning CDR3 sequences to IMGT reference sequences. For a sequence to be retained, at least a six-nucleotide match to both a V gene segment and a J gene segment was required. Rearrangements were classified as productive when the CDR3 lacked stop codons and remained in frame with V and J, and all other rearrangements were classified as non-productive. Following IMGT convention, CDR3 was defined as the stretch from the second conserved V-encoded cysteine up to the conserved J-encoded phenylalanine. The earlier analysis of 587 of the donors excluded any sequence lacking an unambiguous match to a single V gene segment. An earlier analysis of 550 to 650 of the donors classified V segments as functional when productive rearrangements were above 56.7% and as segregating when the standard deviation between donors was above 5%. To diagnose cytomegalovirus status from the catalog of TCR beta chain sequences, a statistical classification framework was built. In a later analysis, V and J genes were assigned by comparing TCR nucleotide sequences against IMGT/GENE-DB human TR gene sequences. A later analysis assigned CDR3 sequences and most-parsimonious VDJ recombination scenarios with the TCRdist pipeline. In a later analysis, each TCR beta chain was defined by its CDR3 amino acid sequence together with its V-gene family, and reads lacking a unique V-gene family were excluded. A later analysis removed 500 to 650 highly shared, low-generation-probability nucleotide sequences to deal with suspected cross-contamination and a sequencing artifact. In a later analysis, a clonal expansion index for each public chain was calculated from normalized within-repertoire ranks of inferred template counts. A later analysis computed generation probabilities with a VDJ recombination model fitted to out-of-frame rearrangements, and checked the results against IGoR. A later analysis scored TCR-TCR, TCR-HLA and TCR-CMV co-occurrence with hypergeometric tests, applying a repertoire-size bias correction to TCR pairs. To estimate false discovery rates, a later analysis permuted the HLA or CMV assignments 20 times. In a later analysis, co-occurring TCRs were grouped using DBSCAN, and TCRdist sequence similarity was added for clustering within HLA-allele-positive subsets. Repertoires with fewer than 30,000 or more than 120,000 public chains, plus five repertoires with anomalous nucleotide sharing, were excluded from co-occurrence clustering. The immuneACCESS repertoire file appears here via TCRdb, limited to in-frame rearrangements. These files lack a portion of the clones; in checked studies, under half of the deficit traces to unresolved V genes, and the cause of the others is not known. The V and J calls and clone size come from that table; D and trimming were worked out from the DNA. The sample table lists about 110,000 clones, 60% to 75% of them with a count of one. Jointly, the top ten make up approximately 10% of the sample.

This clonotype originated in a man aged 40-49 years in good health and CMV-seropositive. Sequencing used PBMCs. The chain is assembled from TRBV7-3 and TRBJ2-7, with TRBD2 identical over 7 junction bases. The CDR3 reads as follows: CASSPVGGMGEQYF. The sequenced DNA is TGTGCCAGCAGCCCCGTGGGAGGGATGGGCGAGCAGTACTTC.